Listed below are T cell receptor beta chains from one sample, sequenced in a study of cytomegalovirus exposure and HLA in healthy donors. Libraries were prepared by immunoSEQ multiplex PCR; TCRdb keeps only in-frame clonotypes and omits some of them. The sample has 200,000 to 250,000 clones, 82% seen once. Sequenced input: PBMCs. These receptors were collected from a woman aged 40 to 49 in good health and CMV-seronegative. Both conserved end residues are part of each CDR3. D genes are given only for firm matches. Part of the rows lack a size; the others show once, few, many or a class for expanded clones.

CDR3aa	CDR3nt	abundance	d_gene	j_gene	v_gene
CASRAGTKNYGYTF	TGTGCCAGCAGAGCCGGGACAAAGAACTATGGCTACACCTTC	-	-	TRBJ1-2	TRBV6-1
CSVDVGGTEAFF	TGCAGCGTTGACGTCGGTGGCACTGAAGCTTTCTTT	-	-	TRBJ1-1	TRBV29-1
CASSTGEGSYEQYF	TGCGCCAGCAGCACGGGGGAGGGTTCCTACGAGCAGTACTTC	-	TRBD2	TRBJ2-7	TRBV5-1
CASRFRLAGAGNEQFF	TGTGCCAGCAGGTTCCGACTAGCGGGAGCAGGGAATGAGCAGTTCTTC	-	TRBD2	TRBJ2-1	TRBV28
CASSVGQGFETQYF	TGTGCCAGCAGCGTGGGACAGGGTTTTGAGACCCAGTACTTC	-	TRBD1	TRBJ2-5	TRBV9
CASSPLGGEETQYF	TGTGCCAGCAGCCCCTTAGGGGGGGAAGAGACCCAGTACTTC	-	-	TRBJ2-5	TRBV7-9
CASRGQGPQETQYF	TGTGCCAGCAGGGGACAGGGGCCCCAAGAGACCCAGTACTTC	-	TRBD1	TRBJ2-5	TRBV11-2
CASSQGGTEAFF	TGTGCCAGCAGCCAGGGAGGCACTGAAGCTTTCTTT	few	-	TRBJ1-1	TRBV7-2
CASSLGRGDYEQYF	TGTGCCAGCAGTTTGGGCAGGGGTGACTACGAGCAGTACTTC	-	-	TRBJ2-7	TRBV27
CASRYSGNRDGYTF	TGTGCCAGCAGATATTCGGGGAATAGAGATGGCTACACCTTC	-	-	TRBJ1-2	TRBV7-9
CASSEETVPTKLFF	TGTGCCAGCAGTGAAGAGACTGTCCCTACTAAACTGTTTTTT	-	-	TRBJ1-4	TRBV2
CATPSRRGSGANVLTF	TGTGCCACCCCATCTCGGCGGGGCTCTGGGGCCAACGTCCTGACTTTC	-	-	TRBJ2-6	TRBV28
CASSWGESTSGNTIYF	TGCGCCAGCAGTTGGGGAGAAAGTACCTCTGGAAACACCATATATTTT	-	-	TRBJ1-3	TRBV5-1
CASRGQDPSYEQYF	TGTGCCAGCAGGGGACAGGACCCCTCCTACGAGCAGTACTTC	-	-	TRBJ2-7	TRBV21-1
CASSPFPRDRGRYEQYF	TGTGCCAGCAGTCCCTTCCCCCGGGACAGGGGGAGGTACGAGCAGTACTTC	few	TRBD1	TRBJ2-7	TRBV28
CSVLGGFTEAFF	TGCAGCGTTCTTGGAGGGTTTACTGAAGCTTTCTTT	-	-	TRBJ1-1	TRBV29-1
CASSLTGRDSYEQYF	TGCGCCAGCAGCCTCACGGGGCGGGACTCCTACGAGCAGTACTTC	few	-	TRBJ2-7	TRBV5-1
CASRRAPRDRVEVKTEAFF	TGCGCCAGCAGGAGGGCCCCCCGGGACAGGGTTGAAGTGAAGACTGAAGCTTTCTTT	-	TRBD1	TRBJ1-1	TRBV10-2
CASSFKLPGELFF	TGTGCCAGCAGTTTTAAGCTCCCCGGGGAGCTGTTTTTT	-	-	TRBJ2-2	TRBV28
CASRVGTGELFF	TGTGCCAGCAGGGTCGGCACCGGGGAGCTGTTTTTT	-	-	TRBJ2-2	TRBV6-1
CASSLSGSVDEQYF	TGTGCCAGCAGTTTATCCGGGTCGGTCGACGAGCAGTACTTC	-	-	TRBJ2-7	TRBV28
CASSEAWDRGRQSYNEQFF	TGTGCCAGCAGTGAAGCTTGGGACAGGGGGCGGCAATCCTACAATGAGCAGTTCTTC	-	TRBD1	TRBJ2-1	TRBV6-1
CASTSGGAALYEQYF	TGTGCCAGCACCTCGGGGGGCGCGGCACTTTACGAGCAGTACTTC	-	-	TRBJ2-7	TRBV28
CASSDSSIRGETQYF	TGTGCCAGCAGCGATTCCTCCATCAGGGGAGAGACCCAGTACTTC	-	-	TRBJ2-5	TRBV9
CASSDGLTDTQYF	TGTGCCAGCAGTGATGGCCTCACAGATACGCAGTATTTT	once	-	TRBJ2-3	TRBV6-4
CAWSVRFNIEAFF	TGTGCCTGGAGTGTACGGTTTAATATTGAAGCTTTCTTT	-	-	TRBJ1-1	TRBV30
CATLIRDGELFF	TGTGCCACCCTAATCCGGGACGGGGAGCTGTTTTTT	-	-	TRBJ2-2	TRBV6-6
CASRISTGVGYEQYF	TGTGCCAGCAGAATATCGACAGGGGTGGGGTACGAGCAGTACTTC	once	TRBD1	TRBJ2-7	TRBV2
CASIASGRREQYF	TGTGCCAGCATTGCTAGCGGGAGGCGAGAGCAGTACTTC	-	TRBD2	TRBJ2-7	TRBV28
CASSFYGNTEAFF	TGTGCCAGCAGCTTCTATGGGAACACTGAAGCTTTCTTT	once	-	TRBJ1-1	TRBV7-3
CASTPSDRTLTGELFF	TGTGCCAGCACCCCCTCTGACAGGACACTCACCGGGGAGCTGTTTTTT	-	-	TRBJ2-2	TRBV2
CATSRARLPWMGEQFF	TGTGCCACCAGCAGAGCCCGACTCCCCTGGATGGGTGAGCAGTTCTTC	-	-	TRBJ2-1	TRBV15
CATGDRGGYGYTF	TGTGCCACGGGGGACAGGGGAGGCTATGGCTACACCTTC	-	TRBD1	TRBJ1-2	TRBV19
CASSLSPYGYTF	TGTGCCAGCAGCTTGTCCCCGTATGGCTACACCTTC	once	-	TRBJ1-2	TRBV5-6
CASSLRQDAGYTF	TGTGCCAGCAGCCTTCGACAGGACGCTGGCTACACCTTC	-	-	TRBJ1-2	TRBV28
CASSSAGSANTGELFF	TGTGCCAGCAGTTCAGCCGGCAGCGCGAACACCGGGGAGCTGTTTTTT	-	-	TRBJ2-2	TRBV6-5